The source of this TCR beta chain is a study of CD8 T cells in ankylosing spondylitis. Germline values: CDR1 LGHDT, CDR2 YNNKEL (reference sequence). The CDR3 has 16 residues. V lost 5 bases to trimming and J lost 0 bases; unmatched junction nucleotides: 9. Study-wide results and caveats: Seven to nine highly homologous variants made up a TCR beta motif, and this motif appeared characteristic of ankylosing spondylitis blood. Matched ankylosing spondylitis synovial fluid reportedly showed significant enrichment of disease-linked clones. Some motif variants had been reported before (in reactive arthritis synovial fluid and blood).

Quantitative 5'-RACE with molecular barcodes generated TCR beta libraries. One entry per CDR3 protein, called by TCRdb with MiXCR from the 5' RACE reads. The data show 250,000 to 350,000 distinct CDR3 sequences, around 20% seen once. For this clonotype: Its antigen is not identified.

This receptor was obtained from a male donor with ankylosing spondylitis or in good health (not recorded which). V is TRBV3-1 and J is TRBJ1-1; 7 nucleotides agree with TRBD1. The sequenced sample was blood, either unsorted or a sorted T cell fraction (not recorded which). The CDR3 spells CASSARTGQLNTEAFF. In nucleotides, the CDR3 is TGTGCCAGCAGCGCCCGGACAGGCCAGCTGAACACTGAAGCTTTCTTT.